The rows below give T cell receptor beta chains drawn from one sample of a study of T cells expressing NK-cell markers. TCRdb reprocessed the 5' RACE reads; each CDR3 protein has one entry and no DNA is given. Its table records about 450,000 distinct CDR3 sequences. Sequencing input: blood T cells: a sorted CD56 or NKG2C T cell subset, CD4+ or CD8+ T cells, or bulk PBMC T cells (not recorded which). These receptors all stem from a woman between 18 and 70 years old in good health. Each CDR3 is given with its conserved first and last residue. Fields, in order: V gene, J gene, CDR3 protein.

>TRBV5-1|TRBJ2-1
CASSLEGGSGVWFF
>TRBV4-1|TRBJ1-2
CASSQQPTGELDGYTF
>TRBV28|TRBJ1-2
CASSILGSYGYTF
>TRBV11-2|TRBJ2-2
CASSPGQKQTGELFF
>TRBV20-1|TRBJ2-1
CSAREIGGFDEQFF
>TRBV5-1|TRBJ2-1
CASSLAARANEQFF
>TRBV7-8|TRBJ1-2
CASSLAGGGRGYTF
>TRBV9|TRBJ1-5
CASSVVGGDQPQHF
>TRBV20-1|TRBJ2-3
CSARGASASTDTQYF
>TRBV6-1|TRBJ2-7
CASRWDQGTIEQYF
>TRBV5-1|TRBJ2-5
CASSLPAETQYF
>TRBV12-3/TRBV12-4|TRBJ1-5
CASSLAGVRLNQPQHF
>TRBV12-3/TRBV12-4|TRBJ2-1
CASSFARLGRDNEQFF
>TRBV7-9|TRBJ1-2
CASSPRTATYGYTF
>TRBV20-1|TRBJ2-1
CSASPGTRYNEQFF
>TRBV25-1|TRBJ2-7
CASSDPAVSYEQYF
>TRBV15|TRBJ2-5
CATSASGGGETQYF
>TRBV20-1|TRBJ2-1
CSAPRTSGNVEQFF
>TRBV19|TRBJ2-5
CASRPQGAEKETQYF
>TRBV5-5|TRBJ1-2
CASSLAGTTYYGYTF
>TRBV20-1|TRBJ1-5
CSAGQGRDQPQHF
>TRBV12-3/TRBV12-4|TRBJ1-2
CASSSVANYGYTF
>TRBV29-1|TRBJ1-1
CSVAKRGVGTEAFF
>TRBV11-2|TRBJ2-3
CASSLGWLAGDTQYF
>TRBV20-1|TRBJ1-1
CSPQTGKNTEAFF
>TRBV5-6|TRBJ2-2
CASSEGQARVFF
>TRBV11-2|TRBJ2-5
CASSSRVGGETQYF
>TRBV9|TRBJ1-2
CASEGFQGYTF
>TRBV20-1|TRBJ1-4
CSAGQGFGNKLFF
>TRBV12-3/TRBV12-4|TRBJ2-2
CASKEGGLSNTGELFF
>TRBV18|TRBJ1-4
CASSLSAGMDEKLFF
>TRBV28|TRBJ2-1
CASTDPGQGWNNEQFF
>TRBV7-3|TRBJ2-1
CASSSSPTEEGEQFF
>TRBV7-3|TRBJ1-1
CASSLVSGGQTEAFF
>TRBV5-4|TRBJ1-6
CASSGSQTGRDSPLHF